These T cell receptor beta chains were read from a single sample in a study of T-cell memory formation after mild COVID-19. TCRdb reprocessed the 5' RACE reads via MiXCR and lists one record per CDR3 protein. The table lists tens of thousands of distinct CDR3 sequences, over 8.5% of them singletons. Material for sequencing was PBMCs or a T cell subset sorted from them (not recorded which). The receptor source for this set is an adult woman who had mild COVID-19 (a few samples of this study predate the infection). Cell type and time point are not known. Each CDR3 is given with its conserved first and last residue. The order of the fields is clone size, J gene, V gene, D gene, CDR3 DNA, CDR3 protein. The D gene is left open where the match is weak. A clone size is listed for some rows: how often the clone was seen (once, few, many), or a class if it is expanded.

many TRBJ2-2 TRBV24-1 TRBD2 TGTGCCACCGCTGGCAGCGGGAATACGATCGGGGAGCTGTTTTTT CATAGSGNTIGELFF
NA TRBJ1-1 TRBV5-6 NA TGTGCCAGCAGCTGGGGACAACTGGCCTCGTGGGCTTTCTTT CASSWGQLASWAFF
once TRBJ2-2 TRBV7-3 NA TGTGCCAGCAGCCAACATGGGGGGGGCGGCACCGGGGAGCTGTTTTTT CASSQHGGGGTGELFF
NA TRBJ2-7 TRBV6-6 TRBD1 TGTGCCAGCAGTAGAGACAGGGCCGAGCAGTACTTC CASSRDRAEQYF
NA TRBJ1-2 TRBV20-1 TRBD1 TGCAGTGCCCGCATCGACAGGGCCGATGGCTACACCTTC CSARIDRADGYTF
few TRBJ2-4 TRBV11-3 NA TGTGCCAGCAGCTCAGCTCAGGGGGGAACGAACATTCAGTACTTC CASSSAQGGTNIQYF
NA TRBJ2-1 TRBV7-9 TRBD1 TGTGCCAGCAGCCCGGACAGGGCTAGGGGCAATGAGCAGTTCTTC CASSPDRARGNEQFF
many TRBJ2-3 TRBV18 NA TGTGCCAGCTCACTCTCCGGGACTAGCACAGATACGCAGTATTTT CASSLSGTSTDTQYF
many TRBJ2-1 TRBV12-3/TRBV12-4 TRBD2 TGTGCCAGCAGATTCCGAGTTCGGGGGGGTCCGGGCAATGAGCAGTTCTTC CASRFRVRGGPGNEQFF
many TRBJ2-1 TRBV29-1 NA TGCAGCGTTGAAGGCTTGCCCAAAAAAGGGACCAATGAGCAGTTCTTC CSVEGLPKKGTNEQFF
many TRBJ2-6 TRBV9 TRBD1 TGTGCCAGCAGCCTACAGGGGGCCGGGGCCAACGTCCTGACTTTC CASSLQGAGANVLTF
many TRBJ2-1 TRBV4-2 TRBD1 TGTGCCAGCAGCCAAGGGGACAGTTTCAATGAGCAGTTCTTC CASSQGDSFNEQFF
many TRBJ1-3 TRBV10-3 NA TGTGCCATCACGAGGGAGCCTGGAAACACCATATATTTT CAITREPGNTIYF
few TRBJ2-2 TRBV11-3 TRBD2 TGTGCCAGCAGCTCCGGGACTAGCGGGAGGAACACCGGGGAGCTGTTTTTT CASSSGTSGRNTGELFF
NA TRBJ1-3 TRBV19 NA TGTGCCAGTAGTATCTCTATGAGTACTGGAAACACCATATATTTT CASSISMSTGNTIYF
few TRBJ2-1 TRBV7-9 TRBD1 TGTGCCAGCAGTTCCGGGACAGGGGCCTACAATGAGCAGTTCTTC CASSSGTGAYNEQFF
many TRBJ2-2 TRBV5-1 NA TGCGCCAGCAGCTTGTACGAGTACACCGGGGAGCTGTTTTTT CASSLYEYTGELFF
many TRBJ2-3 TRBV5-1 TRBD2 TGCGCCAGCAGCTTTTCTAGCGGGAGGATTACAGATACGCAGTATTTT CASSFSSGRITDTQYF
NA TRBJ2-2 TRBV7-3 TRBD2 TGTGCCAGCGGGACTATGAACACCGGGGAGCTGTTTTTT CASGTMNTGELFF
NA TRBJ1-1 TRBV11-2 TRBD1 TGTGCCAGCAGGAGACAGGGGGACACTGAAGCTTTCTTT CASRRQGDTEAFF
NA TRBJ2-3 TRBV20-1 TRBD2 TGCAGTGCTAGCGCCGGACTAGGCCACACAGATACGCAGTATTTT CSASAGLGHTDTQYF
few TRBJ1-4 TRBV28 NA TGTGCCAGCAGTTTAAAGTGGGGTGGCCATGAAAAACTGTTTTTT CASSLKWGGHEKLFF
NA TRBJ2-3 TRBV2 TRBD2 TGTGCCAGCAGCTGGGGACTAGAGCGAGATACGCAGTATTTT CASSWGLERDTQYF
NA TRBJ2-1 TRBV29-1 NA TGCAGCGTTGAATCCCCTATCTACAATGAGCAGTTCTTC CSVESPIYNEQFF
NA TRBJ2-2 TRBV24-1 TRBD1 TGTGCCACCAGTGATTTGAGCAGGGGGTACACCGGGGAGCTGTTTTTT CATSDLSRGYTGELFF
many TRBJ1-2 TRBV20-1 TRBD1 TGCAGTGCTTCGAAACAGGGGGCCAACTCAGGGGGCTACACCTTC CSASKQGANSGGYTF
few TRBJ2-7 TRBV29-1 NA TGCAGCGTAATGGCGGCGGAACACGGGCAGTACTTC CSVMAAEHGQYF
many TRBJ2-2 TRBV6-6 TRBD2 TGTGCCAGCAGTTACAGAGAGGCTAGCGGAGATGGGGAGCTGTTTTTT CASSYREASGDGELFF
NA TRBJ1-1 TRBV7-6 NA TGTGCCAGCAGCTCGCCGGGACGGAGAAACACTGAAGCTTTCTTT CASSSPGRRNTEAFF
NA TRBJ1-1 TRBV12-3/TRBV12-4 NA TGTGCCAGCAGTTTAGAAGGGCCTCTCACTGAAGCTTTCTTT CASSLEGPLTEAFF
NA TRBJ2-1 TRBV30 TRBD2 TGTGCCTGGAGTGTCGGGGGGGGAGGAGGGGAGCAGTTCTTC CAWSVGGGGGEQFF
few TRBJ1-5 TRBV6-1 TRBD1 TGTGCCAGCAGCTATACAGGGGGGAATCAGCCCCAGCATTTT CASSYTGGNQPQHF
NA TRBJ1-5 TRBV20-1 NA TGCAGTGCTGGTGGGGGGGGGATTAGGAGCAATCAGCCCCAGCATTTT CSAGGGGIRSNQPQHF
few TRBJ1-1 TRBV7-2 NA TGTGCCAGCAGCTTTACGTCGAACACTGAAGCTTTCTTT CASSFTSNTEAFF
few TRBJ2-7 TRBV18 NA TGTGCCAGCTCACCAAGCTCCTCGTTTACCCGGCTAGGGGTCTACGAGCAGTACTTC CASSPSSSFTRLGVYEQYF
many TRBJ2-5 TRBV6-4 TRBD2 TGTGCCAGCAGTGAGGGACTAGCGGGTCAAGAGACCCAGTACTTC CASSEGLAGQETQYF
few TRBJ2-7 TRBV3-1 NA TGTGCCAGCAGCCAAGCGAACCGGGGGTACGAGCAGTACTTC CASSQANRGYEQYF
few TRBJ1-6 TRBV7-9 NA TGTGCCAGCACCCGCGACCTGGGAAGTTCACCCCTCCACTTT CASTRDLGSSPLHF
NA TRBJ1-5 TRBV9 NA TGTGCCAGCAGCGTAGGTCCAGGGGTTAGTCAGCCCCAGCATTTT CASSVGPGVSQPQHF
many TRBJ2-1 TRBV7-9 NA TGTGCCAGCAGCCCGGTGACTCGGGGGGAGCAGTTCTTC CASSPVTRGEQFF
few TRBJ1-2 TRBV11-2 TRBD1 TGTGCCAGCAGCTTAAGGCCAGGGGGCAGTGGCTACACCTTC CASSLRPGGSGYTF
few TRBJ2-3 TRBV6-2/TRBV6-3 TRBD2 TGTGCCAGCGCCTCGGCTGTAGCGGGGATAGATACGCAGTATTTT CASASAVAGIDTQYF
many TRBJ2-2 TRBV4-1 NA TGCGCCAGCAGCCAAGATGCGGGGTTGAGGAGTGCCGGGGAGCTGTTTTTT CASSQDAGLRSAGELFF
NA TRBJ1-1 TRBV10-3 NA TGTGCCATCAGTCCCAGGGACACTGAAGCTTTCTTT CAISPRDTEAFF
NA TRBJ2-3 TRBV7-6 NA TGTGCCAGCAGCTTAGGGATTTCGACAGGTTCACTCACAGATACGCAGTATTTT CASSLGISTGSLTDTQYF
NA TRBJ2-3 TRBV3-1 TRBD2 TGTGCCAGCAGCCAAGGCTCGAAATCGGGACTAGCGGCGGTTACGCAGTATTTT CASSQGSKSGLAAVTQYF